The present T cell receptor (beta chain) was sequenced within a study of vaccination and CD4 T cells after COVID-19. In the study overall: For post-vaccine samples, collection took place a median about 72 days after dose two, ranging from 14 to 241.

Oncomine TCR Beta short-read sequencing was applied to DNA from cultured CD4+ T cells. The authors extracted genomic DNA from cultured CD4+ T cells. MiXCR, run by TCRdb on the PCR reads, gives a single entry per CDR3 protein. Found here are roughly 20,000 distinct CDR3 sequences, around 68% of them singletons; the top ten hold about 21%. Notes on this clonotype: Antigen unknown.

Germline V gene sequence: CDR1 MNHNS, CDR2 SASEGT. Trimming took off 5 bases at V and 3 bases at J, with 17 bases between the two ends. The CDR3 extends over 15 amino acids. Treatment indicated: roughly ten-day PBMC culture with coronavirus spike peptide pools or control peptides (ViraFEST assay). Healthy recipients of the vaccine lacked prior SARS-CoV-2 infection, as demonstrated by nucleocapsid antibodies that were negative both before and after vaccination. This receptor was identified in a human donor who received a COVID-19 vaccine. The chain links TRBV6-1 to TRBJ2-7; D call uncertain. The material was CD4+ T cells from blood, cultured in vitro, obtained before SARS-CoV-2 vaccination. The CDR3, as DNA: TGTGCCAGCAGTCCTCCGGGCGTCAGGTACTACGAGCAGTACTTC. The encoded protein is CASSPPGVRYYEQYF.